These T cell receptor beta chains were read from a single sample in a study of cytomegalovirus exposure and HLA in healthy donors. Generated by immunoSEQ multiplex PCR, the TCRdb table keeps only in-frame clones and is missing some. The sample carries approximately 60,000 clones, approximately 95% recorded once. The sequenced sample consisted of PBMCs. Receptors were obtained from a woman under 30 in good health and CMV-seropositive. The conserved cysteine and the conserved F or W are not part of the CDR3 here. Expanded clones are given a class, and other clones once, few, many or no size at all.

V gene | clone size | CDR3 protein
TRBV7-9 | . | ASSSLAGGLGTGELF
TRBV4-1 | . | ASSQVADRVHEQY
TRBV10-1 | . | ASSEGAGDQGYEQY
TRBV5-4 | . | ASSFSGSPPDTQY
TRBV2 | . | ASSEGTKEKLF
TRBV2 | . | ASSDRGTTGELF
TRBV6-1 | . | ASSEWGLNIQY
TRBV30 | . | AWSSETGGFAQPQH
TRBV29-1 | . | SGIRGFSYNEQF
TRBV30 | . | AWAPLLTGLTNYGYT
TRBV5-1 | . | ASSLGRGTGNNYEQY
TRBV7-2 | . | ASSPQETQY
TRBV6-5 | once | ASKGLAGGKNIQY
TRBV2 | few | ASSTGGGYT
TRBV19 | . | ASSPGLGTGGNTGELF
TRBV6-1 | . | ASSEVQPGQTNSPLH
TRBV28 | . | ASRGGVLAEAF
TRBV7-9 | . | ASRPERTDFYEQY
TRBV5-1 | . | ASSFKPGMGEKLF
TRBV29-1 | . | SVEGTGRETQY
TRBV25-1 | . | ASSRTSGGFDTQY
TRBV28 | . | ASSDNRNTIY
TRBV27 | . | ASSTKSVPSSYNEQF
TRBV5-1 | . | ASSPSGSRDTQY
TRBV10-3 | . | ATAGGYEKLF
TRBV6-1 | . | ASSEGLRTEAF
TRBV11-2 | . | ASSLDGRYSYEQY
TRBV6-4 | once | ASSGQGGLNEQF
TRBV30 | . | AWRPQLGGAYYGYT
TRBV19 | . | ASSTPGQSTGELF
TRBV19 | . | ASRTGERTEAF
TRBV5-6 | . | ASSLKLAHYTDTQY
TRBV19 | . | ASSGGAEREYEQY
TRBV23-1 | . | ASSPLQGARVETQY
TRBV4-1 | . | ASSQDPGRVNTEAF
TRBV27 | . | ASSLKGAGNTEAF
TRBV20-1 | . | SARAGNEQF
TRBV5-5 | . | APLEGQGGSLYEQY
TRBV29-1 | . | SATPRTSGTGFWDTGELF
TRBV19 | . | ASRPGGSWDYGYT
TRBV30 | . | AWSVGQIHPPSTDTQY
TRBV29-1 | . | SARHRDRAGANVLT
TRBV27 | . | ARGTGQTQY
TRBV18 | . | ASSPEADTQY
TRBV4-1 | . | ASSQVAGIANVLT
TRBV30 | . | AWSVLYGFTEAF
TRBV27 | . | ASTPTGGATQY
TRBV10-3 | . | AIRSDYVAYEQY
TRBV2 | . | ASSEAWLATDTQY
TRBV5-5 | few | ASSLHDTTITEAF
TRBV28 | . | ASSLNRGEGYT
TRBV7-6 | . | ASSIRTGNNEQF
TRBV28 | . | ASRAGTGYAQPQH